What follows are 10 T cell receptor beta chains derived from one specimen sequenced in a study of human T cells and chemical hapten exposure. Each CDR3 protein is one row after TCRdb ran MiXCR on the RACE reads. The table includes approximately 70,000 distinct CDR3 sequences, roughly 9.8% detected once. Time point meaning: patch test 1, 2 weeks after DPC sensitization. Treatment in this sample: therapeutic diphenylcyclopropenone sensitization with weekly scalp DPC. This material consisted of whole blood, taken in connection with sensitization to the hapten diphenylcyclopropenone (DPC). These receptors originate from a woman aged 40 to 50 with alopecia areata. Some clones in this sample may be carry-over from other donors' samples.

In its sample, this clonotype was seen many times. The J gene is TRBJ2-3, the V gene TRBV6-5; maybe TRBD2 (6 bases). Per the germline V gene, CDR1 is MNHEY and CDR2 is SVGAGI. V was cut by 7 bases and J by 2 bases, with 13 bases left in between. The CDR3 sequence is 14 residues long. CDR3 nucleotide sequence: TGTGCCAGCACTGACCTGCGGGACACAGATACGCAGTATTTT. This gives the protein CASTDLRDTDTQYF.

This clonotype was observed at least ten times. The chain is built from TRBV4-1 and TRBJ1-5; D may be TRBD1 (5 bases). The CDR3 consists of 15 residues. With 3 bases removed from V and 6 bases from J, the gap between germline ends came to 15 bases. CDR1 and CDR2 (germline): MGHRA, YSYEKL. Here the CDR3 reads CASSHGSGFGQPQHF. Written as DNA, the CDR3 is TGCGCCAGCAGCCACGGCTCAGGGTTCGGTCAGCCCCAGCATTTT.

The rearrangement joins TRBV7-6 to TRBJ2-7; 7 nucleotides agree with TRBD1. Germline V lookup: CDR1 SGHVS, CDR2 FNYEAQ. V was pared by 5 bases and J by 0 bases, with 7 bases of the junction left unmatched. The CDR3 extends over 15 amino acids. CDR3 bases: TGTGCCAGCAGCCCCGGGGACAGATTCTCCTACGAGCAGTACTTC. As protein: CASSPGDRFSYEQYF.

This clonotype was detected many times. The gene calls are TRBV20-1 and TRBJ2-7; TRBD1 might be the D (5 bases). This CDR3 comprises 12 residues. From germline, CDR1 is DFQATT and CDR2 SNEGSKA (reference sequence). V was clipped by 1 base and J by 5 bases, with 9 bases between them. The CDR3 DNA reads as TGCAGTGCTAGAGTTCAGGGAAACGAGCAGTACTTC. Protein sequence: CSARVQGNEQYF.

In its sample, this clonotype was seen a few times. The CDR3 spells CASSLKGNEQFF. The CDR3 DNA reads as TGTGCCAGCAGTTTAAAAGGCAATGAGCAGTTCTTC. The chain couples TRBV12-3 or TRBV12-4 to TRBJ2-1, with D uncertain. Between the trimmed V and J ends, which lost 2 bases and 6 bases, there was a span of 5 bases. This CDR3 comprises 12 residues.

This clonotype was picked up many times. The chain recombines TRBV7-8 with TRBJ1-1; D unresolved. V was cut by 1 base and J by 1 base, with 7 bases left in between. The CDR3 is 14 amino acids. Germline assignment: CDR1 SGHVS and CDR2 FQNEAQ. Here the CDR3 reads CASSLVFGNTEAFF. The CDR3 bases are TGTGCCAGCAGCTTAGTCTTCGGGAACACTGAAGCTTTCTTT.

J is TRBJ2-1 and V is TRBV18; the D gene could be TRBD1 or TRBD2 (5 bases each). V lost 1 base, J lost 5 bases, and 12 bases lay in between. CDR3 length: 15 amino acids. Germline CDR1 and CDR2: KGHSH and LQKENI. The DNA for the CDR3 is TGTGCCAGCTCACCACTTCGGGACGGCCACAATGAGCAGTTCTTC. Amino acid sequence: CASSPLRDGHNEQFF. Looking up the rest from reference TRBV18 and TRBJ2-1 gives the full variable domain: NAGVMQNPRHLVRRRGQEARLRCSPMKGHSHVYWYRQLPEEGLKFMVYLQKENIIDESGMPKERFSAEFPKEGPSILRIQQVVRGDSAAYFCASSPLRDGHNEQFFGPGTRLTVL.

In DNA form, the CDR3 reads TGTGCCAGCAGCTTAGAACATTACGAGCAGTACTTC. Translated, it gives CASSLEHYEQYF. The J gene is TRBJ2-7, the V gene TRBV7-2, with no clear D. Trimming left V 1 base short and J 4 bases short, with 5 bases between. The CDR3 consists of 12 residues. CDR1 and CDR2 (germline): SGHTA, FQGNSA.

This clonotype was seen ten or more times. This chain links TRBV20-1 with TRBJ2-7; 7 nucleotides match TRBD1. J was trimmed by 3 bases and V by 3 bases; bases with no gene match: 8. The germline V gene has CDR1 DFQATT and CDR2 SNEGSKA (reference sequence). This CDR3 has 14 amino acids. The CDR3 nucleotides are TGCAGTGCTAGGGGTACAGGGGTAGGCTACGAGCAGTACTTC. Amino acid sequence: CSARGTGVGYEQYF.

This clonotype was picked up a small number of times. Here the CDR3 DNA reads TGTGCCACCAGCAGAGATGGTGAAAGCGGGGGGTTAAACACCGGGGAGCTGTTTTTT. It specifies CATSRDGESGGLNTGELFF. This chain links TRBV15 with TRBJ2-2; 9 bases line up with TRBD2. J was trimmed by 2 bases and V by 0 bases; bases with no gene match: 10. CDR1 and CDR2 (germline): LNHNV, YYDKDF (reference sequence). The CDR3 is 19 residues long. The whole variable domain, remainder taken from reference TRBV15 and TRBJ2-2, is DAMVIQNPRYQVTQFGKPVTLSCSQTLNHNVMYWYQQKSSQAPKLLFHYYDKDFNNEADTPDNFQSRRPNTSFCFLDIRSPGLGDTAMYLCATSRDGESGGLNTGELFFGEGSRLTVL.